One and the same sample provided the 3 T cell receptor beta chains below, sequenced in a study of blood T cell repertoires in COVID-19. Sequenced by immunoSEQ multiplex PCR; TCRdb stores in-frame clones only, minus some. The sample has 150,000 to 200,000 clones, around nine tenths seen once. Sequenced material: peripheral blood. The receptors derive from a man in his sixties or seventies with acute or convalescent COVID-19.

The V and J genes are TRBV4-1 and TRBJ2-2; D gene unclear. The germline V and J ends were trimmed by 0 bases and 1 base, with 15 bases remaining between them. The V gene's germline CDR1 is MGHRA and CDR2 YSYEKL. The CDR3 has 18 amino acids. CDR3 loop: CASSQDIISRGNTGELFF. In DNA form, the CDR3 reads TGCGCCAGCAGCCAAGATATTATAAGCCGTGGGAACACCGGGGAGCTGTTTTTT.

The chain employs TRBV5-1 and TRBJ1-1; perhaps TRBD1 as D (6 bases). Germline V gives CDR1 SGHRS, CDR2 YFSETQ. The CDR3 covers 16 residues. V was cut by 0 bases and J by 1 base, with 13 bases left in between. The CDR3 bases are TGCGCCAGCAGCTTGGGGACAGTCCCGTCGAACACTGAAGCTTTCTTT. Its protein is CASSLGTVPSNTEAFF.

The chain couples TRBV28 to TRBJ1-2; 8 bases line up with TRBD1. The trim removed 8 bases at V and 5 bases at J, leaving 13 bases unmatched. Per germline, CDR1 MDHEN and CDR2 SYDVKM. CDR3 size: 15 residues. Here the CDR3 DNA reads TGTGCCAGCGACCCCGGCTCAGGGGGCTGGTATGGCTACACCTTC. Translated: CASDPGSGGWYGYTF.